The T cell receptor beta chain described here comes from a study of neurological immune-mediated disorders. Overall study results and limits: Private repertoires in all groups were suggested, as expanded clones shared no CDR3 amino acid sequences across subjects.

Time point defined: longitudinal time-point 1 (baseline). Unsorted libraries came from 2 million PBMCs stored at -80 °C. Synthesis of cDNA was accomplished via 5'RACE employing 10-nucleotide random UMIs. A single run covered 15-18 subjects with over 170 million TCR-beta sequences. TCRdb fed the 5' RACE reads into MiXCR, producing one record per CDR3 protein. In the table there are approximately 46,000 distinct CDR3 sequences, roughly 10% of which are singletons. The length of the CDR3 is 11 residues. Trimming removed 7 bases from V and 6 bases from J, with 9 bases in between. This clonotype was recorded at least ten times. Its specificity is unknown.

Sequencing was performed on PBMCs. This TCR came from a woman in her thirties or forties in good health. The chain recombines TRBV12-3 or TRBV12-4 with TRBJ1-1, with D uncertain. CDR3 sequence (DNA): TGTGCCAGCACCCCTTGGCCTGAAGCTTTCTTT. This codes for CASTPWPEAFF.